This T cell receptor (beta chain) was sequenced for a study of breast tumors, draining lymph nodes, adjacent tissues. Notes on the study in general: Luminal-like breast cancer showed significantly higher tumor–nontumor repertoire similarity than basal-like. Data only fit, rather than demonstrated, lymph node origin of most tumor T cells. Compared with lymph nodes, tumors were less diverse; compared with nontumor tissue, more.

At least ten counts were recorded for this clonotype. The target antigen is unknown. TCRdb ran MiXCR on the multiplex PCR reads and lists one entry per CDR3 protein. The sample has 80,000 to 130,000 distinct CDR3 sequences; roughly 20% are singletons. Samples came from axillary lymph nodes draining the breast cancer. Source material: axillary lymph node tissue. This clonotype originated in a female donor with breast cancer. Some clones in this sample may be carry-over from other donors' samples.

CDR3 residues: CSARFASGGSYEQYF. CDR3 nucleotides: TGCAGTGCTAGATTCGCTAGCGGGGGGTCCTACGAGCAGTACTTC. This chain uses TRBV20-1 with TRBJ2-7; 11 bases fit TRBD2. J lost 1 base, V lost 2 bases, and 4 bases had no gene match. CDR1 is DFQATT and CDR2 is SNEGSKA in the germline V gene (reference sequence). The CDR3 covers 15 residues.